This T cell receptor (beta chain) comes out of a study of shared T cell receptors in the human thymus. The protocol was immunoSEQ multiplex PCR, while the TCRdb copy is restricted to in-frame clones and leaves out a portion. This table holds hundreds of thousands of clones, around 87% found once. CDR3 length: 15 residues. Trimming cost V 1 base and J 7 bases; bases outside gene matches: 8. Per the germline V gene, CDR1 is SGHNT and CDR2 is YYREEE (reference sequence). The sample was also linked to a second study, of human thymus T cells.

Sequencing was performed on thymocytes. The chain couples TRBV5-4 to TRBJ2-1; 7 nucleotides agree with TRBD2. This TCR derives from a boy under three years old with a congenital heart defect. This CDR3 reads CASSLYTGGVNEQFF. The CDR3 bases are TGTGCCAGCAGCTTGTATACGGGAGGAGTAAATGAGCAGTTCTTC.